These 22 T cell receptor beta chains came from one sample sequenced in a study of PD-L1 blockade in urothelial cancer. Time point noted: pretreatment peripheral blood. Only in-frame clones appear in the TCRdb table, and some are missing; sequencing was by immunoSEQ multiplex PCR. The data hold tens of thousands of clones, with roughly 89% observed a single time. The sample consisted of PBMCs, taken around atezolizumab (anti-PD-L1) treatment. The receptors originated from a man aged 55 to 70 with urothelial cancer.

The CDR3 sequence: CASSEKGQGSNQPQHF. Here the CDR3 DNA reads TGTGCCAGCTCGGAGAAGGGACAGGGAAGCAATCAGCCCCAGCATTTT. This chain connects TRBV18 to TRBJ1-5; 9 bases fit TRBD1. V dropped 6 bases and J dropped 1; count of bases not matched to a gene: 7. Germline values: CDR1 KGHSH, CDR2 LQKENI. CDR3 length equals 16 residues.

The CDR3 region is CASSLWYRDGYTF. As DNA, the CDR3 is TGTGCCAGCAGCTTGTGGTACAGGGATGGCTACACCTTC. The J gene is TRBJ1-2, the V gene TRBV5-5; a possible D gene is TRBD1 (6 bases). The germline V gene encodes CDR1 SGHKS and CDR2 YYEKEE (reference sequence). The V gene lost 1 base and the J gene lost 6 bases, with 10 bases spanning the gap. The CDR3 loop spans 13 amino acids.

V gene TRBV27 combines with J gene TRBJ2-7; weak D call: TRBD1 (5 bases). Trimming removed 4 bases from V and 5 bases from J, with 18 bases in between. The CDR3 contains 15 residues. CDR1 MNHEY and CDR2 SMNVEV come from the germline V gene (reference sequence). The CDR3 loop reads CASSSQGALSHEQYF. The CDR3 coding sequence is TGTGCCAGCAGTTCTCAAGGGGCCTTGTCCCACGAGCAGTACTTC.

This clone appeared a few times. The chain is built from TRBV27 and TRBJ2-5; the D gene is possibly TRBD2 (6 bases). CDR1 and CDR2 (germline): MNHEY, SMNVEV (reference sequence). The V and J ends lost 7 bases and 2 bases respectively, with 14 bases between them. This CDR3 has 14 amino acids. The CDR3 nucleotides are TGTGCCAGCAAGTTTAGACTAGGTCAAGAGACCCAGTACTTC. Translating gives CASKFRLGQETQYF.

The CDR3 nucleotides read TGTGCCAGCAGCTCAACCGGGACAGGGATAGGCGAGCAGTACTTC. Its translation: CASSSTGTGIGEQYF. This chain connects TRBV5-6 to TRBJ2-7, with 9 bases identical to TRBD1. The CDR3 loop spans 15 amino acids. The germline CDR1 and CDR2 sequences are SGHDT and YYEEEE. Trimming removed 3 bases from V and 6 bases from J; junction bases left unmatched: 10. The complete variable domain, with remaining parts taken from reference TRBV5-6 and TRBJ2-7, reads DAGVTQSPTHLIKTRGQQVTLRCSPKSGHDTVSWYQQALGQGPQFIFQYYEEEERQRGNFPDRFSGHQFPNYSSELNVNALLLGDSALYLCASSSTGTGIGEQYFGPGTRLTVT.

The V call is TRBV6-5, the J call TRBJ2-1; TRBD2 agrees at 10 bases. V was pared by 2 bases and J by 9 bases, with 7 bases of the junction left unmatched. Looked up from germline, CDR1 is MNHEY and CDR2 is SVGAGI. The CDR3 totals 15 residues. CDR3 protein: CASSYLAGARGEQFF. The CDR3 bases are TGTGCCAGCAGTTACCTAGCGGGAGCCCGCGGTGAGCAGTTCTTC.

This clone was seen more than once but under ten times. This chain joins TRBV30 and TRBJ1-2; D possibly corresponds to TRBD1 (5 bases). The germline V gene has CDR1 GTSNPN and CDR2 SVGIG (reference sequence). The V and J ends lost 2 bases and 8 bases respectively, with 12 bases between them. The CDR3 sequence is 12 residues long. CDR3 sequence reads: CAWSYGGRGYTF. In nucleotides, the CDR3 is TGTGCCTGGAGTTACGGGGGTCGAGGCTACACCTTC.

The chain links TRBV19 to TRBJ2-5; 8 bases agree with TRBD2. CDR1 LNHDA and CDR2 SQIVND come from the germline V gene (reference sequence). This CDR3 has 15 residues. The junction had 7 bases not matched to a gene; V was cut back by 6 bases and J by 1 base. The CDR3, as DNA: TGTGCCAGTAGGGGACTAGTCGGGCTCCAAGAGACCCAGTACTTC. It encodes CASRGLVGLQETQYF.

This CDR3 reads CSVERGAETQYF. CDR3 nucleotides: TGCAGCGTTGAACGGGGAGCAGAGACCCAGTACTTC. J is TRBJ2-5 and V is TRBV29-1; a possible D gene is TRBD2 (5 bases). V lost 2 bases and J 4 bases, leaving 8 bases between the germline ends. Per the germline V gene, CDR1 is SQVTM and CDR2 is ANQGSEA. The CDR3 runs 12 residues.

The V and J genes are TRBV19 and TRBJ2-7; TRBD1 agrees at 8 bases. This CDR3 contains 15 residues. Germline CDR1 is LNHDA and CDR2 is SQIVND (reference sequence). Unmatched junction bases numbered 6, after V lost 5 bases and J lost 0 bases. This CDR3 reads CASSATTGDSYEQYF. In nucleotides, the CDR3 is TGTGCCAGTAGTGCGACGACAGGGGACTCCTACGAGCAGTACTTC.

This chain uses TRBV6-5 with TRBJ2-1, with TRBD2 matching over 10 bases. J was trimmed by 10 bases and V by 6 bases; bases with no gene match: 9. There are 14 residues in the CDR3. CDR1 and CDR2 from the germline V gene are MNHEY and SVGAGI. This chain's CDR3 is CASSPRAGGQEQFF. Here the CDR3 DNA reads TGTGCCAGCAGCCCCCGAGCGGGAGGGCAGGAGCAGTTCTTC.

V is TRBV19 and J is TRBJ2-7; D is uncertain. The CDR3 sequence is 14 residues long. Trimming cost V 3 bases and J 0 bases, with 9 bases left between them. Germline-derived CDR1 and CDR2 are LNHDA and SQIVND (reference sequence). The CDR3 nucleotides are TGTGCCAGTAGTATTGTGGCCAACTCCTACGAGCAGTACTTC. Its protein product is CASSIVANSYEQYF.

The chain employs TRBV28 and TRBJ2-7, with TRBD1 matching over 8 bases. In germline, CDR1 is MDHEN, CDR2 SYDVKM. V trimming: 1 base; J trimming: 3 bases; junction bases outside the gene matches: 14. This CDR3 is built from 18 residues. The CDR3 coding sequence is TGTGCCAGCAGTTTATTCCCTTCTTCAGGGGGCGGAATCTACGAGCAGTACTTC. Translated, it gives CASSLFPSSGGGIYEQYF.

V and J are TRBV7-9 and TRBJ1-2, with a weak D call TRBD1 (6 bases). Germline V CDR1 and CDR2: SEHNR, FQNEAQ (reference sequence). The CDR3 extends over 15 amino acids. V lost 4 bases to trimming and J lost 5 bases, with 17 bases between them. The CDR3 reads CASSSQLSGEYGYTF. Written as DNA, the CDR3 is TGTGCCAGCAGCTCGCAGTTATCAGGGGAGTATGGCTACACCTTC.

The chain joins TRBV2 to TRBJ2-7; perhaps TRBD2 as D (6 bases). CDR3 length: 14 residues. Germline V gives CDR1 SNHLY, CDR2 FYNNEI. Trimming removed 6 bases at V and 0 bases at J, with 12 bases between. The CDR3 DNA reads as TGTGCCAGCAGGCAAGACGGGAGCTCCTACGAGCAGTACTTC. Its protein product is CASRQDGSSYEQYF.

This sequence joins TRBV9 and TRBJ2-3; the match to TRBD2 covers 8 bases. Germline CDR1 and CDR2: SGDLS and YYNGEE. With V trimmed by 3 bases and J by 4 bases, 13 bases remained unmatched. The CDR3 loop spans 17 amino acids. Here the CDR3 DNA reads TGTGCCAGCAGCGAGGGGACTAAAGCGGGGGTGCCAGATACGCAGTATTTT. Its protein is CASSEGTKAGVPDTQYF. Based on the CDR3 plus reference TRBV9 and TRBJ2-3, the full variable domain is DSGVTQTPKHLITATGQRVTLRCSPRSGDLSVYWYQQSLDQGLQFLIQYYNGEERAKGNILERFSAQQFPDLHSELNLSSLELGDSALYFCASSEGTKAGVPDTQYFGPGTRLTVL.

CDR3 nucleotides: TGTGCCAGCAGTCATACGGGCCAGGGGATCGTTGGAAACACCATATATTTT. This translates into CASSHTGQGIVGNTIYF. V is TRBV28 and J is TRBJ1-3; the D gene is possibly TRBD1 (6 bases). Germline V gene data show CDR1 as MDHEN and CDR2 as SYDVKM. Trimming pared 5 bases from V and 3 bases from J, leaving 20 bases between. The CDR3 consists of 17 residues.

This clone was picked up a small number of times. This chain links TRBV27 with TRBJ2-3, with D hard to call. This CDR3 spans 16 amino acids. Between the trimmed V and J ends, which lost 0 bases and 1 base, there was a span of 11 bases. Germline V gene lookup returns CDR1 MNHEY and CDR2 SMNVEV (reference sequence). The CDR3 nucleotides are TGTGCCAGCAGTTTATCTGGGCAGGCCCGCACAGATACGCAGTATTTT. Translated: CASSLSGQARTDTQYF.

The chain has TRBV6-5 and TRBJ2-5, with a weak D call TRBD1 (5 bases). The CDR3 is 14 residues long. Per the germline V gene, CDR1 is MNHEY and CDR2 is SVGAGI. V lost 6 bases to trimming and J lost 8 bases, with 19 bases between them. The DNA for the CDR3 is TGTGCCAGCAGCAGGACCTCGACAGTAACCACCCAGTACTTC. It specifies CASSRTSTVTTQYF.

The chain recombines TRBV5-3 with TRBJ1-5, with D possibly matching TRBD1 (6 bases). TRBV5-3 is designated an ORF whose function remains uncertain. The CDR3 loop spans 16 amino acids. V gave up 5 bases and J gave up 4 bases, with 19 bases separating them. In DNA form, the CDR3 reads TGTGCCAGAAGTTCATGTTTATTACAGGGTAATCAGCCCCAGCATTTT. This encodes CARSSCLLQGNQPQHF.

The rearrangement links TRBV7-8 to TRBJ2-1, with TRBD2 matching over 8 bases. The CDR3 covers 15 residues. Germline V gene sequence: CDR1 SGHVS, CDR2 FQNEAQ. The V gene end was trimmed by 3 bases and the J gene end by 4 bases; junction bases not matched to a gene: 5. Here the CDR3 reads CASSFGAGDYNEQFF. CDR3 DNA: TGTGCCAGCAGCTTTGGAGCGGGGGATTACAATGAGCAGTTCTTC.

The chain recombines TRBV5-4 with TRBJ2-2; the D gene is possibly TRBD1 (6 bases). Germline V gene sequence: CDR1 SGHNT, CDR2 YYREEE (reference sequence). The CDR3 loop spans 16 amino acids. V was trimmed by 4 bases and J by 5 bases, leaving 18 bases between them. This chain's CDR3 is CASSPGERGYTGELFF. Here the CDR3 DNA reads TGTGCCAGCAGCCCCGGCGAAAGGGGGTATACCGGGGAGCTGTTTTTT.